This T cell receptor (beta chain) was found in a study of T cell responses to AZD1222 COVID-19 vaccine. Libraries were prepared by immunoSEQ multiplex PCR; TCRdb keeps only in-frame clonotypes and omits some of them. The repertoire holds roughly 130,000 clones, with approximately 86% as singletons. This clonotype originated in an adult in good health. The sequencing used peripheral blood, collected on day 0 of AZD1222 vaccination.

CDR3 loop: CASSDATSIGETQYF. As DNA, the CDR3 is TGTGCCAGCAGTGATGCCACTAGTATCGGAGAGACCCAGTACTTC. The chain has TRBV25-1 and TRBJ2-5; tentative D call: TRBD2 (5 bases). This CDR3 spans 15 amino acids. V lost 3 bases and J lost 4, with 15 bases in between. Germline lookup yields CDR1 MGHDK and CDR2 SYGVNS.